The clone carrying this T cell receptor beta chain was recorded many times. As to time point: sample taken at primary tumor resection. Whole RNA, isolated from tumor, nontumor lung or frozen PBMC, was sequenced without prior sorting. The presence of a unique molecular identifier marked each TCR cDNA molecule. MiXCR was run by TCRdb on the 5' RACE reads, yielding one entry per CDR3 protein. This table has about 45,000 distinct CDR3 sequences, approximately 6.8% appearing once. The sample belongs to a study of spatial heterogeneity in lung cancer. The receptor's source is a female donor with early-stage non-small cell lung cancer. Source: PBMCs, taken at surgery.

The CDR3 bases are TGTGCCAGCATCGCGGGACAGAGTTTTTATGGCTACACCTTC. Translated: CASIAGQSFYGYTF. The chain links TRBV6-2 or TRBV6-3 to TRBJ1-2; 7 nucleotides align to TRBD1. This CDR3 region has 14 residues. With 7 bases clipped from V and 5 bases from J, the junction kept 10 bases outside the gene matches. CDR1 is MNHEY and CDR2 is SVGEGT in the germline V gene.